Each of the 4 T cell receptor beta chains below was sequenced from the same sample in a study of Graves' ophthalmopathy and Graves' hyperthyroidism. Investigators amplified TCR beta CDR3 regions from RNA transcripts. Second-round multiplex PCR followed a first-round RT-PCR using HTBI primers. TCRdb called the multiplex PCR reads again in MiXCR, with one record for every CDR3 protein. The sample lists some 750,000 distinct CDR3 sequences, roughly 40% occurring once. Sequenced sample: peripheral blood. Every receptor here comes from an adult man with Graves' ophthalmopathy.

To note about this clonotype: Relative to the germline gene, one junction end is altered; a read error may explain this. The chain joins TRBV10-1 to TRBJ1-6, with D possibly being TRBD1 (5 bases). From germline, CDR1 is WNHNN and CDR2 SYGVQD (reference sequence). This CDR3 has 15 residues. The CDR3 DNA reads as TGTGCCAGCTCACCACGGGGGTCCGCCGATTCACCCCTCCACTTT. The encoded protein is CASSPRGSADSPLHF.

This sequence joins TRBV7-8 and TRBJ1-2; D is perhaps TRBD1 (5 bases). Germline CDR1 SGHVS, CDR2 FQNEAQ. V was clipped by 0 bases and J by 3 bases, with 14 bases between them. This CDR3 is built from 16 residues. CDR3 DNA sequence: TGTGCCAGCAGCTTAGCGCAGGGAGCCGTCGACTATGGCTACACCTTC. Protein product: CASSLAQGAVDYGYTF.

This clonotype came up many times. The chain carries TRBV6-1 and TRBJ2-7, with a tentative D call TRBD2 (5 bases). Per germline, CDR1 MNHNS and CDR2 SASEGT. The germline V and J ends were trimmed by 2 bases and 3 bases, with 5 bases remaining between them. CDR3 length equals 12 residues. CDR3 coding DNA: TGTGCCAGCAGTGAACGGGGCTACGAGCAGTACTTC. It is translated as CASSERGYEQYF.

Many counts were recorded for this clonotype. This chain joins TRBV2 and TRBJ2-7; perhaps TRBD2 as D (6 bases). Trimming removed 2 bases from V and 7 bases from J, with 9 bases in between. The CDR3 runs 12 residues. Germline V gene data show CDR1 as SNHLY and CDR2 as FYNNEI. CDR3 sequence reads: CASSERGIEQYF. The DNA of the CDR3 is TGTGCCAGCAGTGAACGGGGGATAGAGCAGTACTTC.